This T cell receptor beta chain emerged from a study of T cells after yellow fever vaccination. Per the germline V gene, CDR1 is SGHTA and CDR2 is FQGNSA. With 0 bases clipped from V and 5 bases from J, the junction kept 4 bases outside the gene matches. The CDR3 runs 15 residues. TCRdb fed the 5' RACE reads into MiXCR, producing one record per CDR3 protein. The sample shows approximately 300,000 distinct CDR3 sequences, around 6.8% of them seen only once. This clonotype was seen ten or more times. The input for sequencing was PBMCs, taken about 49 days after the first yellow fever vaccination. The chain employs TRBV7-2 and TRBJ1-1, with TRBD1 identical over 9 bases. The receptor was derived from a man aged 18 to 29 who received the YFV17D yellow fever vaccine. This chain's CDR3 is CASSLAGTGRTEAFF. The CDR3 nucleotides are TGTGCCAGCAGCTTAGCCGGGACAGGGAGAACTGAAGCTTTCTTT.